This TCR beta chain was sequenced during a study of blood T cells in healthy people across ages. A few counts support this clonotype. Using a J-beta primer mix together with a sample-barcoded 5' primer, a second PCR was run for about 6 to 11 cycles. Every single cDNA molecule received a tag from a template-switch adaptor with 12 random nucleotides. From the 5' RACE reads, TCRdb called clonotypes with MiXCR, one entry per CDR3 protein. The sample holds roughly 1,800,000 distinct CDR3 sequences, about 50% seen once. The CDR3 runs to 17 residues. Germline CDR1 and CDR2: SGDLS and YYNGEE. Deletions cut 1 base from V and 0 bases from J, with 16 bases between.

The source is a woman aged 40 to 55 in good health. Source material: blood. The genes are TRBV9 and TRBJ1-2; possible D gene TRBD1, 5 bases. The DNA for the CDR3 is TGTGCCAGCAGCGTACAAATGCAAGGGGAATCTAACTATGGCTACACCTTC. This translates into CASSVQMQGESNYGYTF.